This TCR beta chain derives from a study of blood T cell repertoires in COVID-19. Produced via immunoSEQ multiplex PCR; TCRdb's table is partial and in-frame only. The table shows some 170,000 clones, with 65% to 85% occurring only once. Germline-derived CDR1 and CDR2 are MGHRA and YSYEKL. The CDR3 totals 13 residues. The trim removed 4 bases at V and 6 bases at J, leaving 5 bases unmatched. The sequencing sample was made of peripheral blood. The chain joins TRBV4-1 to TRBJ1-1; 7 nucleotides line up with TRBD1. The sequence derives from a woman aged 40-49 years with COVID-19, enrolled during active disease. For the CDR3, the DNA is TGCGCCAGCAGCCGAAGCCAGGGGGCTGAAGCTTTCTTT. Translated, it gives CASSRSQGAEAFF.